A selection of T cell receptor beta chains follows, all from one sample in a study of T-cell memory formation after mild COVID-19. A single record per CDR3 protein comes from TCRdb applying MiXCR to the 5' RACE reads. Among some 260,000 distinct CDR3 sequences listed, about 15% were seen once. Sequencing was performed on PBMCs or a T cell subset sorted from them (not recorded which). These receptors were collected from a man in his late teens or twenties who had mild COVID-19 (a few samples of this study predate the infection). Cell type and time point are not known. The CDR3 runs from the conserved cysteine through the conserved F or W. Expanded clones get a size class; other rows say once, few or many, or leave the size out.

TRBV7-2 | NA | 13 | CASSLSWGNTIYF
TRBV5-1 | many | 12 | CASSLGEGTQYF
TRBV6-5 | NA | 16 | CASSYGSRTRGYEQYF
TRBV3-1 | few | 14 | CASSQEAANQPQHF
TRBV29-1 | NA | 12 | CSVAAGAYEQYF
TRBV12-3/TRBV12-4 | few | 14 | CASSFQGETGELFF
TRBV20-1 | few | 11 | CSANMNTEAFF
TRBV18 | few | 18 | CASSPLAPGALAKNIQYF
TRBV7-2 | many | 18 | CASSRALASPSSGNTIYF
TRBV20-1 | NA | 12 | CSALYGVDTQYF
TRBV4-1 | NA | 14 | CASSQDGRGIEAFF
TRBV7-2 | NA | 12 | CASSSDRGKLFF
TRBV4-2 | NA | 14 | CASSQGLLIDTQYF
TRBV7-3 | NA | 15 | CASSLSGVANTEAFF
TRBV10-2 | NA | 16 | CASRTLAGGPGDTQYF
TRBV5-1 | few | 14 | CASSLAGVGSPLHF
TRBV5-8 | NA | 17 | CASSQGTGAYSNQPQHF
TRBV5-1 | few | 14 | CASRITTGGHEQFF
TRBV6-5 | few | 16 | CASSYSGQGDNSPLHF
TRBV7-2 | few | 14 | CASRSAGGAHIQYF
TRBV20-1 | few | 14 | CSAIAGLGAETQYF
TRBV7-3 | few | 16 | CASSPRLARSYNEQFF
TRBV21-1 | few | 15 | CASSKGQGDKNIQYF
TRBV5-4 | few | 15 | CASSAAGTGGAEAFF
TRBV6-5 | few | 16 | CASSYRAGGPPDTQYF
TRBV11-1 | NA | 14 | CASRRGRSNTEAFF
TRBV10-3 | once | 14 | CAISESTQGYEQYF
TRBV6-5 | NA | 15 | CASRQGLSGTGELFF
TRBV2 | many | 11 | CASIFVETQYF
TRBV29-1 | few | 12 | CSGGEKSYEQYF
TRBV6-5 | few | 15 | CASSDRGATNEKLFF
TRBV11-2 | few | 15 | CASSSGTGGTYEQYF
TRBV10-3 | NA | 14 | CAITVGASTDTQYF
TRBV4-1 | few | 17 | CASSRDGSRGLNTEAFF
TRBV12-3/TRBV12-4 | many | 14 | CASSLAGGYNEQFF
TRBV10-3 | NA | 12 | CAISDPRYEQYF
TRBV4-3 | few | 12 | CAGRNRSYEQYF
TRBV9 | few | 13 | CASSGTGGNEQYF
TRBV5-1 | NA | 14 | CASSLGGTFETQYF
TRBV6-2/TRBV6-3 | few | 13 | CASRLGGSGELFF
TRBV18 | few | 15 | CASSPRDSQISPLHF
TRBV10-3 | few | 13 | CAIKGTGNQPQHF
TRBV20-1 | few | 14 | CSARAGQGMYGYTF
TRBV29-1 | NA | 13 | CSVGTGGASPLHF
TRBV2 | few | 16 | CASSPRSTGTGTEAFF
TRBV7-2 | few | 13 | CASSWDFSYEQYF
TRBV5-1 | NA | 14 | CASSPGAGSYGYTF
TRBV7-3 | NA | 12 | CASSQNTDTQYF
TRBV6-5 | NA | 14 | CASSPPAPSDTQYF
TRBV6-5 | few | 14 | CASRSIGGTDTQYF
TRBV29-1 | NA | 12 | CSGGTGTDTQYF
TRBV4-2 | NA | 16 | CASSQRLGQSNTEAFF
TRBV20-1 | few | 12 | CSASPGDQPQHF
TRBV5-1 | NA | 14 | CASSLEANTGELFF